These 5 T cell receptor beta chains were sequenced from one sample in a study of CD8 T cells in ankylosing spondylitis. General study results and limits: Characteristic, it appeared, of ankylosing spondylitis blood was a TCR beta motif of about eight highly homologous variants.

For these receptors, no antigen is known. TCRdb processed the 5' RACE reads anew with MiXCR; each CDR3 protein has one entry. Among some 200,000 distinct CDR3 sequences listed, roughly 6.6% were seen once. Sequenced sample: blood, either unsorted or a sorted T cell fraction (not recorded which). The receptors were gathered from a male donor with ankylosing spondylitis.

The table lists this clonotype with many counts. The J gene is TRBJ2-7, the V gene TRBV5-1; D not certain. There are 14 residues in the CDR3. Trimming removed 4 bases at V and 5 bases at J, with 16 bases between. CDR1 and CDR2 (germline): SGHRS, YFSETQ. In DNA, the CDR3 is TGCGCCAGCAGCGATTGGTCGGAGTTGAACGAGCAGTACTTC. Its protein is CASSDWSELNEQYF.

Concerning this clonotype itself: Since a much larger clone is just one base distant, this may be a read error. V and J are TRBV12-3 or TRBV12-4 and TRBJ1-1, with TRBD1 matching over 9 bases. Trimming removed 3 bases from V and 7 bases from J; junction bases left unmatched: 9. The CDR3 extends over 15 amino acids. CDR3 sequence reads: CASSLPQGAFFEAFF. The CDR3 nucleotides are TGTGCCAGCAGTTTGCCACAGGGGGCCTTTTTTGAAGCTTTCTTT.

The sample holds many counts of this clonotype. The chain is built from TRBV7-9 and TRBJ2-1, with D perhaps TRBD2 (6 bases). Trimming left V 3 bases short and J 0 bases short, with 9 bases between. The germline V gene encodes CDR1 SEHNR and CDR2 FQNEAQ (reference sequence). The CDR3 sequence is 15 residues long. CDR3 DNA: TGTGCCAGCAGCTTTGGGGGGTTCTCCTACAATGAGCAGTTCTTC. It encodes CASSFGGFSYNEQFF. The whole variable domain, remainder taken from reference TRBV7-9 and TRBJ2-1, is DTGVSQNPRHKITKRGQNVTFRCDPISEHNRLYWYRQTLGQGPEFLTYFQNEAQLEKSRLLSDRFSAERPKGSFSTLEIQRTEQGDSAMYLCASSFGGFSYNEQFFGPGTRLTVL.

This clonotype has a single count. The chain has TRBV9 and TRBJ2-5; 7 bases are a match to TRBD1. V shed 8 bases and J 2 bases; nucleotides not matched to a gene: 15. Germline CDR1 is SGDLS and CDR2 is YYNGEE. The CDR3 length is 16 residues. The CDR3 bases are TGTGCCAGTAGTCCCAGCCCGACAGGGCGGCAAGAGACCCAGTACTTC. Protein: CASSPSPTGRQETQYF.

This clonotype was seen repeatedly, ten times or more. This chain joins TRBV29-1 and TRBJ2-7, with TRBD1 identical over 10 bases. The ends lost 4 bases at V and 4 bases at J; junction bases unmatched: 1. Germline V CDR1 and CDR2: SQVTM, ANQGSEA. The CDR3 runs 12 residues. The CDR3 DNA sequence: TGCAGCGTTGGGGACAGGGGATACGAGCAGTACTTC. This gives the protein CSVGDRGYEQYF.